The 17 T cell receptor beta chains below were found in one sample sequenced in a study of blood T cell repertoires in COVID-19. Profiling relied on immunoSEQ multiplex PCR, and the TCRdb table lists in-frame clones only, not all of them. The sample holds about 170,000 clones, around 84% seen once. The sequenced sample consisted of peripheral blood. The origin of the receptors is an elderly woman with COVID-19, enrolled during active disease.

The CDR3 DNA reads TGTGCCAGCAGCTTAGGGACAGGGGGTTGGAATGAGCAGTTCTTC. The encoded protein is CASSLGTGGWNEQFF. The V gene is TRBV7-2, the J gene TRBJ2-1, with 10 bases lining up with TRBD1. V trimming: 1 base; J trimming: 7 bases; junction bases outside the gene matches: 4. CDR3 length: 15 residues. Germline V gene sequence: CDR1 SGHTA, CDR2 FQGNSA.

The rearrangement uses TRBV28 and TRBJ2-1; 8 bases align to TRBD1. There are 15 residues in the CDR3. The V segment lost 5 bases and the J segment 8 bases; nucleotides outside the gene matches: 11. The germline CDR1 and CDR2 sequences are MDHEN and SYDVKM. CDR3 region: CASSHSGPGGDEQFF. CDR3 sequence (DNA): TGTGCCAGCAGTCATAGCGGCCCAGGGGGCGATGAGCAGTTCTTC.

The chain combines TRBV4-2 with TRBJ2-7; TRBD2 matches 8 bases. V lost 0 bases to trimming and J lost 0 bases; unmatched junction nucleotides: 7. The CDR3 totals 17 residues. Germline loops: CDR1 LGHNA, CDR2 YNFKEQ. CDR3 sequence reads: CASSQDVDLAGSYEQYF. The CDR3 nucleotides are TGTGCCAGCAGCCAAGATGTTGATCTAGCGGGCTCCTACGAGCAGTACTTC.

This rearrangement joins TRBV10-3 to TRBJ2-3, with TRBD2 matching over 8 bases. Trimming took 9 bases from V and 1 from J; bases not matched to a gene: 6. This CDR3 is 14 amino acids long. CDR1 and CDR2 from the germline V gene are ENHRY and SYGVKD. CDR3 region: CAIEKGLGTDTQYF. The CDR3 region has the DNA TGTGCCATTGAAAAGGGACTAGGCACAGATACGCAGTATTTT.

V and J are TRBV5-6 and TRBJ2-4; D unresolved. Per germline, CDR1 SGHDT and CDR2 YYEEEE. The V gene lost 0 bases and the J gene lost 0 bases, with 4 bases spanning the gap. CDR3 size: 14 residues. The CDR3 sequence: CASSLELAKNIQYF. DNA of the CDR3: TGTGCCAGCAGCTTGGAACTAGCCAAAAACATTCAGTACTTC.

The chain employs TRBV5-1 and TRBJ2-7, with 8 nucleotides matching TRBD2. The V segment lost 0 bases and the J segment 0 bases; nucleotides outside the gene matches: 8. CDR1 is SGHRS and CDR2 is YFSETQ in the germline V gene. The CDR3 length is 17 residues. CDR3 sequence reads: CASSLVPAGGNSYEQYF. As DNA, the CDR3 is TGCGCCAGCAGCTTGGTCCCCGCGGGAGGCAACTCCTACGAGCAGTACTTC.

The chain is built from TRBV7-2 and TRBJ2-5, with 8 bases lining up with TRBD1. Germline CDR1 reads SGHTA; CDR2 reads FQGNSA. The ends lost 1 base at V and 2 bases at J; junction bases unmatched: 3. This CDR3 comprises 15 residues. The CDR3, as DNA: TGTGCCAGCAGCTTAGGACAGGGGCCACAAGAGACCCAGTACTTC. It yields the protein CASSLGQGPQETQYF.

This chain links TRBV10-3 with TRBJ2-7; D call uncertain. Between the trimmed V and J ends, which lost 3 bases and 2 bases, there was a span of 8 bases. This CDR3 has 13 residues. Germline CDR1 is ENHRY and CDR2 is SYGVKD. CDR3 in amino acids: CAISDDLPYEQYF. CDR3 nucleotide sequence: TGTGCCATCAGTGACGACTTACCCTACGAGCAGTACTTC.

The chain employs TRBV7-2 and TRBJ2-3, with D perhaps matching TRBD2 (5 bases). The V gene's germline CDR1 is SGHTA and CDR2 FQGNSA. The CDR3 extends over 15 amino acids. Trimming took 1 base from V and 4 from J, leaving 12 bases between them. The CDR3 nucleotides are TGTGCCAGCAGCTTAGTTGGCGCTAGCCCAGATACGCAGTATTTT. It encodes CASSLVGASPDTQYF.

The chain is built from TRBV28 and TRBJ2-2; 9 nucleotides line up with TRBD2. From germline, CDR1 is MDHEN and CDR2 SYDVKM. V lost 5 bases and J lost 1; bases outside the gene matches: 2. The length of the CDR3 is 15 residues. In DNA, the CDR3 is TGTGCCAGCAGTGCGGGGGGGATGAACACCGGGGAGCTGTTTTTT. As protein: CASSAGGMNTGELFF.

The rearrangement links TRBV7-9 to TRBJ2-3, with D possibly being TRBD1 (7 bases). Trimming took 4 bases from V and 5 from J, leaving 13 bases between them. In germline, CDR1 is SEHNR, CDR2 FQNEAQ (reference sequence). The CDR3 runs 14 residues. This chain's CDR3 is CASSSGGHRDTQYF. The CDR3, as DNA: TGTGCCAGCAGCTCAGGGGGGCATAGAGATACGCAGTATTTT.

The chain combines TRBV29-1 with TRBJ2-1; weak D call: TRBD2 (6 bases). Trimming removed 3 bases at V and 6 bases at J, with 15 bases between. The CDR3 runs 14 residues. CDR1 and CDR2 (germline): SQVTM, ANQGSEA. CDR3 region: CSVEEGPRGNEQFF. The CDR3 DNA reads TGCAGCGTTGAGGAAGGACCGCGGGGCAATGAGCAGTTCTTC.

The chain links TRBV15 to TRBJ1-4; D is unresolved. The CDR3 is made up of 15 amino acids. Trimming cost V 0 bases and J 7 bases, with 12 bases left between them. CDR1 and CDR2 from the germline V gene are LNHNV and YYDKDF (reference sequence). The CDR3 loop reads CATSRDPGRTEKLFF. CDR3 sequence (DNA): TGTGCCACCAGCAGAGATCCGGGAAGGACTGAAAAACTGTTTTTT.

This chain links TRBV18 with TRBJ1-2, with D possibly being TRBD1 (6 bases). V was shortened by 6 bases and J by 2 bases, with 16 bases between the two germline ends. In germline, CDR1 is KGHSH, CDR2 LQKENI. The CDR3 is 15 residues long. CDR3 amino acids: CASSLQGINNYGYTF. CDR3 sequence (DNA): TGTGCCAGCTCCCTACAGGGAATTAACAACTATGGCTACACCTTC.

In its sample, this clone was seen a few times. CDR3 bases: TGTGCCAGCAGCTTAGCTGCGGAGGATGAAAAACTGTTTTTT. Amino acids: CASSLAAEDEKLFF. This chain uses TRBV7-9 with TRBJ1-4, with D unclear. Germline CDR1 is SEHNR and CDR2 is FQNEAQ (reference sequence). V lost 0 bases, J lost 6 bases, and 8 bases lay in between. The CDR3 is 14 residues long. The full variable domain, its missing parts supplied by reference TRBV7-9 and TRBJ1-4, is DTGVSQNPRHKITKRGQNVTFRCDPISEHNRLYWYRQTLGQGPEFLTYFQNEAQLEKSRLLSDRFSAERPKGSFSTLEIQRTEQGDSAMYLCASSLAAEDEKLFFGSGTQLSVL.

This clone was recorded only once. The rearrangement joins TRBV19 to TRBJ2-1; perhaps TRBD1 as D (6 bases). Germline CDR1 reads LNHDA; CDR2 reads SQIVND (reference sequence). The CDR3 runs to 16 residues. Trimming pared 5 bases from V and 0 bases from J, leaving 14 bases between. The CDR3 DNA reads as TGTGCCAGTAGTCGGACAGCCATTAGCTCCTACAATGAGCAGTTCTTC. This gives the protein CASSRTAISSYNEQFF.

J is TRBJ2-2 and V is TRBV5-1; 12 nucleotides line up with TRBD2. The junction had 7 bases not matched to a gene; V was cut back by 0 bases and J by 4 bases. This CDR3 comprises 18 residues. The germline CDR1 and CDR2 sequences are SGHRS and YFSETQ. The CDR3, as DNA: TGCGCCAGCAGCTTGGCCCGACTAGCGGGGGAAGGCACCGGGGAGCTGTTTTTT. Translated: CASSLARLAGEGTGELFF.